This TCR beta chain was found in a study of CD8 T cells in ankylosing spondylitis. Study conclusions and caveats: Researchers report that disease-linked clones proved CD8+ and relatively rare in peripheral blood. The study looked at matched synovial fluid samples from ankylosing spondylitis patients. Disease-linked clones were reported to be significantly enriched there. Reactive arthritis synovial fluid and blood previously showed some of these motif variants. Within ankylosing spondylitis blood, a TCR beta motif made up of seven or eight highly homologous variants appeared to be characteristic.

Using quantitative 5'-RACE with molecular barcodes, the authors made TCR beta libraries. TCRdb reanalysed the 5' RACE reads using MiXCR and keeps one entry per CDR3 protein. The sample contains almost 400,000 distinct CDR3 sequences, approximately 20% of which appear only once. A remark on this clonotype: Its antigen is as yet unknown.

Between the trimmed V and J ends, which lost 5 bases and 10 bases, there was a span of 19 bases. Per the germline V gene, CDR1 is SGHKS and CDR2 is YYEKEE (reference sequence). The CDR3 is 14 amino acids. The receptor was derived from a male donor with ankylosing spondylitis. This rearrangement joins TRBV5-5 to TRBJ2-1, with D maybe TRBD2 (5 bases). Material: blood, either unsorted or a sorted T cell fraction (not recorded which). This CDR3 is CASRPTAERGEQFF. The CDR3 coding sequence is TGTGCCAGCAGACCGACGGCCGAGCGAGGGGAGCAGTTCTTC.